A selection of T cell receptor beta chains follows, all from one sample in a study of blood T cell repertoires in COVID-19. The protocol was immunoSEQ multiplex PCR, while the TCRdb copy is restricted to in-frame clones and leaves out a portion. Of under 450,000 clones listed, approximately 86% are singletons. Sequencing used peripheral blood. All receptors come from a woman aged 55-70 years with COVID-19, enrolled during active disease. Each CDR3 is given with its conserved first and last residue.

CASSPRGQGVDTLHF,TRBV14,15,TRBJ1-6
CASSISTGAPEQFF,TRBV19,14,TRBJ2-1
CASSYGTGSNEQFF,TRBV4-2,14,TRBJ2-1
CASSATAFSGANVLTF,TRBV9,16,TRBJ2-6
CASSPRGEQYF,TRBV7-9,11,TRBJ2-7
CASSVGRGAGNTGELFF,TRBV9,17,TRBJ2-2
CASSLTSGRLGELFF,TRBV11-3,15,TRBJ2-2
CASSQPRGAGDTQYF,TRBV4-2,15,TRBJ2-3
CASSLAGGLADTQYF,TRBV7-6,15,TRBJ2-3
CASSSGATNEKLFF,TRBV7-9,14,TRBJ1-4
CASSNQLGGEQFF,TRBV7-3,13,TRBJ2-1
CATSEAGGPYNEQFF,TRBV24-1,15,TRBJ2-1